The T cell receptor (beta chain) described here comes from a study of T cell responses to AZD1222 COVID-19 vaccine. Notes on this clone: Its matching antigen is unknown.

Findings and caveats of the study: Only after the peak T cell response were repertoires sampled. Within unmutated variant regions lay the reported targets of nearly half of spike-specific TCRs. Receipt of two AZD1222 doses was followed by a rise in Spike-specific TCR breadth and depth.

Data came from immunoSEQ multiplex PCR; TCRdb stores just in-frame clones and leaves some out. Counted here are about 110,000 clones, roughly nine tenths occurring once; the ten biggest clones make up 3.5% to 5%. Germline CDR1 reads SEHNR; CDR2 reads FQNEAQ (reference sequence). V was trimmed by 5 bases and J by 16 bases, leaving 12 bases between them. CDR3 size: 10 residues. The chain carries TRBV7-9 and TRBJ2-1; D is undetermined. The source of this sequence is an adult in good health. The source material was peripheral blood, sampled on day 0 of AZD1222 vaccination. In DNA, the CDR3 is TGTGCCAGCAGCCTGTCTAGAGTCTTCTTC. Translated, it gives CASSLSRVFF.